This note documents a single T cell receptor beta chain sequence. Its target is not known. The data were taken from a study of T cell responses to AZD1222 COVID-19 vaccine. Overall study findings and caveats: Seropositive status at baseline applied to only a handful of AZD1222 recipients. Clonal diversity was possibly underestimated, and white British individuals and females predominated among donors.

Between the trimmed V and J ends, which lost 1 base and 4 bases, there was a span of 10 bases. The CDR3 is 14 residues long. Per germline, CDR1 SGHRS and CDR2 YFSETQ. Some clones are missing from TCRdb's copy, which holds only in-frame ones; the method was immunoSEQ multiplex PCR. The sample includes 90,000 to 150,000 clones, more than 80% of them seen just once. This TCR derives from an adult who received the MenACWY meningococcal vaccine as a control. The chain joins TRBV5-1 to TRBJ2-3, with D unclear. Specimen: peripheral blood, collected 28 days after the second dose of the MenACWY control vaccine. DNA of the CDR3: TGCGCCAGCAGCTTGAATCCTGGGCCAGATACGCAGTATTTT. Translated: CASSLNPGPDTQYF. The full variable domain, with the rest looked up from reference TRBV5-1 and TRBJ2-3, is KAGVTQTPRYLIKTRGQQVTLSCSPISGHRSVSWYQQTPGQGLQFLFEYFSETQRNKGNFPGRFSGRQFSNSRSEMNVSTLELGDSALYLCASSLNPGPDTQYFGPGTRLTVL.